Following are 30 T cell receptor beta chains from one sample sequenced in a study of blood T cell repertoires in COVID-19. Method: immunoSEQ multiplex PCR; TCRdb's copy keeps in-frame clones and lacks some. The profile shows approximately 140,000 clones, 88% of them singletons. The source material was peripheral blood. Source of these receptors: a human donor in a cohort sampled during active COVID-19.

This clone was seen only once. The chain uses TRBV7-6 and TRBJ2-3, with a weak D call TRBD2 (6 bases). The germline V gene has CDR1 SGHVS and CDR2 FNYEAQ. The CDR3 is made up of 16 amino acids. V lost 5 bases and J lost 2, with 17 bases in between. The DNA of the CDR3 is TGTGCCAGCAGCACCTCTATAGCGGATCTCACAGATACGCAGTATTTT. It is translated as CASSTSIADLTDTQYF.

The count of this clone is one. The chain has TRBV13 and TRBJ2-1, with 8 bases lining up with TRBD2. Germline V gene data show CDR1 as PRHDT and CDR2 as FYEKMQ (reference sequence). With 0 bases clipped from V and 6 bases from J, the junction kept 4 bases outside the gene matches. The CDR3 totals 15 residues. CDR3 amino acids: CASSLGSGRSNEQFF. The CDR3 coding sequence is TGTGCCAGCAGCTTAGGAAGCGGGAGATCCAATGAGCAGTTCTTC.

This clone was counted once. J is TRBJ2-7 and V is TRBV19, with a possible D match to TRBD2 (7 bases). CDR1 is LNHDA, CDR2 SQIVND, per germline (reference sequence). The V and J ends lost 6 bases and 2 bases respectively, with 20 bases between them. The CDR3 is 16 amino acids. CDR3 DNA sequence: TGTGCCAGTAGAAGCGCCGGGGGGCAGTCCCCCTACGAGCAGTACTTC. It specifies CASRSAGGQSPYEQYF.

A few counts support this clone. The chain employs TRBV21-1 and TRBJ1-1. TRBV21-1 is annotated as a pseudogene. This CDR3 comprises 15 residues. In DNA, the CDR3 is TGTGCCAGCACCAAAAGGACGGGGAGTTGCACTGAAGCTTTCTTT. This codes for CASTKRTGSCTEAFF.

CDR3 nucleotides: TGTGCCAGCAGTTATCGTAGTCGCAGTAGCGGCGAGCAGTACTTC. This translates into CASSYRSRSSGEQYF. The rearrangement joins TRBV6-2 or TRBV6-3 to TRBJ2-7; TRBD2 is a possible D gene (6 bases). From germline, CDR1 is MNHEY and CDR2 SVGEGT. The CDR3 contains 15 residues. The V end lost 3 bases, the J end lost 6 bases, and 18 bases lay between the germline ends.

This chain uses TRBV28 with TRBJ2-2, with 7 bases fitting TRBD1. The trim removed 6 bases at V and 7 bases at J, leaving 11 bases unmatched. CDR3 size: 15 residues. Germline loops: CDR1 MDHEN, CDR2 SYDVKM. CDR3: CASSTTGQILGELFF. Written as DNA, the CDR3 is TGTGCCAGCAGCACAACGGGACAGATCCTCGGGGAGCTGTTTTTT.

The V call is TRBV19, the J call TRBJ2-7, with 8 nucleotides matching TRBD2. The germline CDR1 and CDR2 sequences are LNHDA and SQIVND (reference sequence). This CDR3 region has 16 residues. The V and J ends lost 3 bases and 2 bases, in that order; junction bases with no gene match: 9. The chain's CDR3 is CASSMTPSGGPYEQYF. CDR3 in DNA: TGTGCCAGTAGTATGACCCCAAGCGGGGGCCCCTACGAGCAGTACTTC.

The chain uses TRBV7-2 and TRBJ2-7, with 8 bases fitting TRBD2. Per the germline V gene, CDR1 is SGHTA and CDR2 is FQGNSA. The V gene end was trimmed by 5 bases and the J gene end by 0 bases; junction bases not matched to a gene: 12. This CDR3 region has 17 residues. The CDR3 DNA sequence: TGTGCCAGCAGCCGCTCAAGAGTAGCGGGGAGCTCCTACGAGCAGTACTTC. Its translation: CASSRSRVAGSSYEQYF.

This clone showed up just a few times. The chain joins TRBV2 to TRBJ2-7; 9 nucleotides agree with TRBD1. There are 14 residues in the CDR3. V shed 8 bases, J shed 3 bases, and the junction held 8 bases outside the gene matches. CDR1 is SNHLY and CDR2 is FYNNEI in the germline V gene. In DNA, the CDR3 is TGTGCCAGCTGTGCCGGGACAGGGAGCTACGAGCAGTACTTC. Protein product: CASCAGTGSYEQYF.

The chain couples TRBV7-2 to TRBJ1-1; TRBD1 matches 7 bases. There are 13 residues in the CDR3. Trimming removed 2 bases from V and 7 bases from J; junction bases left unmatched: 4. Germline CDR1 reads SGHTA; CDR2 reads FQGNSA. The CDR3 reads CASSLMQGVEAFF. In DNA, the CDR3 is TGTGCCAGCAGCTTAATGCAGGGGGTTGAAGCTTTCTTT.

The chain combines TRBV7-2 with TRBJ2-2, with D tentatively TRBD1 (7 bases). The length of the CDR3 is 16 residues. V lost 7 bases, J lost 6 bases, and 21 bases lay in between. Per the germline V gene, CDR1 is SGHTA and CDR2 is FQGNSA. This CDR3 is CASTFWGRGEPGELFF. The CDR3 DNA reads TGTGCCAGCACCTTCTGGGGCAGGGGGGAGCCCGGGGAGCTGTTTTTT.

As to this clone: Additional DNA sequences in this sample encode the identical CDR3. The CDR3 protein is CASSSGLSTDTQYF. The CDR3 bases are TGTGCCAGCAGCTCGGGACTAAGCACAGATACGCAGTATTTT. V and J are TRBV7-2 and TRBJ2-3, with 7 bases aligning to TRBD2. V shed 4 bases and J 0 bases; nucleotides not matched to a gene: 1. CDR3 length: 14 amino acids. Looked up from germline, CDR1 is SGHTA and CDR2 is FQGNSA.

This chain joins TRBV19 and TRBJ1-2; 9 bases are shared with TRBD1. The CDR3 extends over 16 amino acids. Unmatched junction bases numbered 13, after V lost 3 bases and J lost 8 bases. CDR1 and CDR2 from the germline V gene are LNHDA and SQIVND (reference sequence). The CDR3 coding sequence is TGTGCCAGTAGTATTCAGGGACAGGGCACAGTTAAAGGCTACACCTTC. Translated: CASSIQGQGTVKGYTF.

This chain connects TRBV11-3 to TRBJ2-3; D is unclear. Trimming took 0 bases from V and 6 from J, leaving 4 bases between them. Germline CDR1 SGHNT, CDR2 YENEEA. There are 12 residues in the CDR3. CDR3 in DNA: TGTGCCAGCAGCTTAGAATCGGATACGCAGTATTTT. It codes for CASSLESDTQYF.

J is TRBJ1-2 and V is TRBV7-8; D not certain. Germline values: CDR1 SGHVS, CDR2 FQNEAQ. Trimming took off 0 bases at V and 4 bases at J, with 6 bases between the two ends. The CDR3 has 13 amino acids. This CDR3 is CASSLALVYGYTF. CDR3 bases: TGTGCCAGCAGCTTAGCACTCGTCTATGGCTACACCTTC.

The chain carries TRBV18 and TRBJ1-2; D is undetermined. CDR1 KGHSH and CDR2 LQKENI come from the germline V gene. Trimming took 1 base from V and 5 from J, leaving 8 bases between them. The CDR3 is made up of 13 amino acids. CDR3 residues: CASSPRPSYGYTF. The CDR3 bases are TGTGCCAGCTCACCACGCCCCAGTTATGGCTACACCTTC.

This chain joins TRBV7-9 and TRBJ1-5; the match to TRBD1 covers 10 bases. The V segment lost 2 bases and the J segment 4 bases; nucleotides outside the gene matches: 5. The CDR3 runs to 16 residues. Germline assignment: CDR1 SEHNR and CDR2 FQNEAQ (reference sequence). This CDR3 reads CASSLRGTGENQPQHF. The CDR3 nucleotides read TGTGCCAGCAGCTTAAGAGGGACAGGGGAAAATCAGCCCCAGCATTTT.

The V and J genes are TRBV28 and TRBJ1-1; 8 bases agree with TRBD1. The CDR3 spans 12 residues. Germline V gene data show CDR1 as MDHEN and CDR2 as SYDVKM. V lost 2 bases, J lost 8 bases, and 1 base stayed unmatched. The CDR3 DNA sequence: TGTGCCAGCAGTTTAGGGACAGGCGAAGCTTTCTTT. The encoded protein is CASSLGTGEAFF. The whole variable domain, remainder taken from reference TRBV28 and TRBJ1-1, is DVKVTQSSRYLVKRTGEKVFLECVQDMDHENMFWYRQDPGLGLRLIYFSYDVKMKEKGDIPEGYSVSREKKERFSLILESASTNQTSMYLCASSLGTGEAFFGQGTRLTVV.

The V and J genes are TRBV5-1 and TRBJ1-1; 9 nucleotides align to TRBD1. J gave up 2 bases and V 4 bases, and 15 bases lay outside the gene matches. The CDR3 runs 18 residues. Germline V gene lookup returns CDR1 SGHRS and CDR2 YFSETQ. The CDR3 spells CASSLLPLGQGGNTEAFF. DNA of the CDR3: TGCGCCAGCAGCCTGCTGCCGCTGGGACAGGGAGGAAACACTGAAGCTTTCTTT.

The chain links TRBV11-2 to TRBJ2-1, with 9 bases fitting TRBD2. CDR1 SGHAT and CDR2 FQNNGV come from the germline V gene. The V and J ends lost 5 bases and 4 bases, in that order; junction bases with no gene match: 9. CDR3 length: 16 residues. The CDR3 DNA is TGTGCCAGCAGCATACCGGGGCTAGCGGGATACAATGAGCAGTTCTTC. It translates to CASSIPGLAGYNEQFF.

The chain's CDR3 is CASSFVAADTQYF. The DNA of the CDR3 is TGTGCCAGCAGCTTTGTAGCGGCAGATACGCAGTATTTT. The chain combines TRBV11-2 with TRBJ2-3, with D perhaps TRBD2 (6 bases). V was cut by 3 bases and J by 4 bases, with 8 bases left in between. Per germline, CDR1 SGHAT and CDR2 FQNNGV. The CDR3 is 13 residues long.

The CDR3 nucleotides read TGTGCCAGCAGCCCCACAGCGGGCCGAACTGAAGCTTTCTTT. It specifies CASSPTAGRTEAFF. This sequence joins TRBV7-2 and TRBJ1-1; no clear D gene. The CDR3 loop spans 14 amino acids. The ends were cut back, 5 bases at V and 5 bases at J, with 15 bases in the middle. Germline CDR1 SGHTA, CDR2 FQGNSA.

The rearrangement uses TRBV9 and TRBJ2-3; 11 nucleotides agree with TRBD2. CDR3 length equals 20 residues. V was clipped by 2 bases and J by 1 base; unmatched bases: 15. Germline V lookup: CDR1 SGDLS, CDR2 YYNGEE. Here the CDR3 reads CASSVRIAGGPTPGTDTQYF. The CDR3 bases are TGTGCCAGCAGCGTGAGGATAGCGGGAGGGCCGACTCCGGGCACAGATACGCAGTATTTT.

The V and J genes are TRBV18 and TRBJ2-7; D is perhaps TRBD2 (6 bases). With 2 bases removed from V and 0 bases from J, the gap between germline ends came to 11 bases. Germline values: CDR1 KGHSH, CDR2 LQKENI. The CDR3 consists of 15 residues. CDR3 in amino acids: CASSPSRESSYEQYF. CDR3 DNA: TGTGCCAGCTCACCATCCCGGGAGAGCTCCTACGAGCAGTACTTC.

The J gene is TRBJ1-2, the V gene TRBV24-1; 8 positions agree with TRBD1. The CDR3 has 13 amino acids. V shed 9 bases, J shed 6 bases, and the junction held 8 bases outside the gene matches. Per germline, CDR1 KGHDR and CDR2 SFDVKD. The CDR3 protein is CATSRQGRDGYTF. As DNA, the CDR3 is TGTGCCACCTCAAGACAGGGGAGAGATGGCTACACCTTC.

The CDR3 DNA reads TGTGCCAGCAGTGAATATTGGCAGATCAGCACAGATACGCAGTATTTT. Translated: CASSEYWQISTDTQYF. This chain links TRBV2 with TRBJ2-3; D remains unclear. This CDR3 has 16 residues. V was cut by 2 bases and J by 0 bases, with 12 bases left in between. Germline loops: CDR1 SNHLY, CDR2 FYNNEI.

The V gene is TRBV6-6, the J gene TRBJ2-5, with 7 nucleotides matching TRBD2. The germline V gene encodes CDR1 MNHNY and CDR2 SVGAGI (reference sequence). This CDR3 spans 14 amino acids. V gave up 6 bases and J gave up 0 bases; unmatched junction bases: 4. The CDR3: CASSFGGNQETQYF. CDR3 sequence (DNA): TGTGCCAGCAGCTTCGGGGGGAACCAAGAGACCCAGTACTTC.

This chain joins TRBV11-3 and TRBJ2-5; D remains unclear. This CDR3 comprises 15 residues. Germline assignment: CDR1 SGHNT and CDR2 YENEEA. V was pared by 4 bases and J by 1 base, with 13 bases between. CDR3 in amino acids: CASSSTYGTQETQYF. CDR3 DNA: TGTGCCAGCAGCTCGACTTATGGCACCCAAGAGACCCAGTACTTC.

The CDR3 here is CASSRPSTDTQYF. The CDR3 nucleotides read TGTGCCAGCAGTCGTCCCAGCACAGATACGCAGTATTTT. The V and J genes are TRBV6-5 and TRBJ2-3; D is unresolved. The CDR3 length is 13 residues. Germline V lookup: CDR1 MNHEY, CDR2 SVGAGI. Trimming removed 5 bases at V and 0 bases at J, with 6 bases between.

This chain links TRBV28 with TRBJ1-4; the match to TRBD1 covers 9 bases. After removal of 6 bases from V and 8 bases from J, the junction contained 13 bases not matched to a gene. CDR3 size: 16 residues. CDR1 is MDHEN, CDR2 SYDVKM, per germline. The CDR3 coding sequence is TGTGCCAGCAGCCAATCGGACAGGGGAGTTGGGGAAAAACTGTTTTTT. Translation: CASSQSDRGVGEKLFF.